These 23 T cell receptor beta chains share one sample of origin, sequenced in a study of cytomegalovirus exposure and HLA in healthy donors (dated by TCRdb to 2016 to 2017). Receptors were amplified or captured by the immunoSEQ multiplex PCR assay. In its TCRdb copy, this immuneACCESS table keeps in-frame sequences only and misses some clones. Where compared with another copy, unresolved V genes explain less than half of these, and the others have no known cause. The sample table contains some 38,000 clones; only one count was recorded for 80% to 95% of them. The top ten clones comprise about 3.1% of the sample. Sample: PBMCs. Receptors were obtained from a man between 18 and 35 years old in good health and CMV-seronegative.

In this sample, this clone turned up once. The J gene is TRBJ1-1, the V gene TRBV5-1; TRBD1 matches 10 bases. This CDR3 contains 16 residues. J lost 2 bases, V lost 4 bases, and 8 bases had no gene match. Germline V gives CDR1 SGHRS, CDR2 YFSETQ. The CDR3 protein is CASSPGTGDQNTEAFF. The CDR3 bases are TGCGCCAGCAGCCCGGGGACAGGGGACCAAAACACTGAAGCTTTCTTT.

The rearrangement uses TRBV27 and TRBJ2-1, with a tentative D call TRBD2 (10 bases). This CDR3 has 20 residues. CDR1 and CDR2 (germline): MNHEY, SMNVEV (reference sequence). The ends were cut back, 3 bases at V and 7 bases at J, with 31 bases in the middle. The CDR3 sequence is CASSFYPGQGEREGRNEQFF. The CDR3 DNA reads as TGTGCCAGCAGTTTCTACCCGGGACAGGGAGAGCGGGAGGGCCGAAATGAGCAGTTCTTC.

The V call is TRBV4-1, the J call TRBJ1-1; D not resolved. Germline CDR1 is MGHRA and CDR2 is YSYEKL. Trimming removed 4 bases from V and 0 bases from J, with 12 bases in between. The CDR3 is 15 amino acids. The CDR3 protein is CASSLSGEVNTEAFF. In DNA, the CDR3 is TGCGCCAGCAGCCTAAGCGGGGAGGTGAACACTGAAGCTTTCTTT.

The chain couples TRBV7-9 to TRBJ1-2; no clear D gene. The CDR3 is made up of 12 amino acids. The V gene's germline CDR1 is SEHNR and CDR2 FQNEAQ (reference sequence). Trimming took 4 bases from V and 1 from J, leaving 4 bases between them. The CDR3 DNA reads TGTGCCAGCAGCTCCGGTAACTATGGCTACACCTTC. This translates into CASSSGNYGYTF.

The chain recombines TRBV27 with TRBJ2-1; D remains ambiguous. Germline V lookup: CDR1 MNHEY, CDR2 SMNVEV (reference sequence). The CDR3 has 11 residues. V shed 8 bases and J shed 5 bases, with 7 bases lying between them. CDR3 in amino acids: CASLVHNEQFF. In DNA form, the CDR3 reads TGTGCCAGCCTCGTCCACAATGAGCAGTTCTTC.

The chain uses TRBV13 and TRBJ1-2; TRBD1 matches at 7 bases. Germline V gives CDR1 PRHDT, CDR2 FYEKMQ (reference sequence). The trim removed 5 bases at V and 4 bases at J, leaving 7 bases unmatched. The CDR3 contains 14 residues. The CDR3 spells CASSPQTGIYGYTF. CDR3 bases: TGTGCCAGCAGCCCCCAGACAGGGATCTATGGCTACACCTTC.

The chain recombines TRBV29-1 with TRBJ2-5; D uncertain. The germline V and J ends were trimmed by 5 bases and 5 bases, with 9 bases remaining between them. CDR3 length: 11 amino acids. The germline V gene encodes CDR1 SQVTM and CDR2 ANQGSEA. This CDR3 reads CSVLMSETQYF. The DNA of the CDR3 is TGCAGCGTTCTTATGTCCGAGACCCAGTACTTC.

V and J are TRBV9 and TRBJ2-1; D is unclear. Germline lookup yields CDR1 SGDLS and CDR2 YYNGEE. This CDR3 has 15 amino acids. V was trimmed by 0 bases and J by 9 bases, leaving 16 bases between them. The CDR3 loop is CASSVVSIANSEQFF. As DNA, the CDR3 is TGTGCCAGCAGCGTAGTGAGTATCGCCAATAGTGAGCAGTTCTTC.

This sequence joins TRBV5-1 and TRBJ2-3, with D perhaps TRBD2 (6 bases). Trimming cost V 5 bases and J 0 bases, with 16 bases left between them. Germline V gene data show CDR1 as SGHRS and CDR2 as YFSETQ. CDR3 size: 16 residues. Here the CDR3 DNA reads TGCGCCAGCAGTCGGGATTCTAGCGTAAGCACAGATACGCAGTATTTT. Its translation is CASSRDSSVSTDTQYF.

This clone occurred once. CDR3 sequence reads: CAWSADYSEQYF. The CDR3 DNA sequence: TGTGCCTGGAGCGCGGACTACTCCGAGCAGTACTTC. The gene calls are TRBV30 and TRBJ2-7; D possibly corresponds to TRBD2 (6 bases). The V gene's germline CDR1 is GTSNPN and CDR2 SVGIG (reference sequence). V dropped 3 bases and J dropped 6 bases, with 12 bases sitting between them. The CDR3 is made up of 12 amino acids.

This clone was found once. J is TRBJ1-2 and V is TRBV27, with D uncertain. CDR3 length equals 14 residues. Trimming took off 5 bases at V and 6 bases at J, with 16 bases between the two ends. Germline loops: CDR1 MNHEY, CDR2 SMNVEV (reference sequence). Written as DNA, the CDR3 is TGTGCCAGCAGTCCATTGACGGACTTCCATGGCTACACCTTC. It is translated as CASSPLTDFHGYTF.

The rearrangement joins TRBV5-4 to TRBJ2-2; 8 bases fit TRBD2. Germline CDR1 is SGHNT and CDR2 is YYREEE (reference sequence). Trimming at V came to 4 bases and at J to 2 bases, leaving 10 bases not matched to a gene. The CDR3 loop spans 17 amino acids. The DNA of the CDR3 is TGTGCCAGCAGCCCACACATCGGGGGGGCCAACACCGGGGAGCTGTTTTTT. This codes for CASSPHIGGANTGELFF.

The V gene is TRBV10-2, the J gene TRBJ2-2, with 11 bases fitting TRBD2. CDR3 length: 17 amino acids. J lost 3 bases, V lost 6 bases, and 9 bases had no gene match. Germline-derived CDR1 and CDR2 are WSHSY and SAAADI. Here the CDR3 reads CASSKATSGRDTGELFF. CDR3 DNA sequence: TGCGCCAGCAGCAAAGCTACTAGCGGGAGAGACACCGGGGAGCTGTTTTTT.

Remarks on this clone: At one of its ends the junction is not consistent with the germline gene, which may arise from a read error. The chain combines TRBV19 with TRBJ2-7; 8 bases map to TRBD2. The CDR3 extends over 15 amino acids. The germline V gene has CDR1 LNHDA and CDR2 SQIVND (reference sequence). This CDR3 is CASSITGLVSNEQYF. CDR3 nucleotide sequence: TGTGCCAGTAGTATCACGGGACTAGTCTCCAACGAGCAGTACTTC.

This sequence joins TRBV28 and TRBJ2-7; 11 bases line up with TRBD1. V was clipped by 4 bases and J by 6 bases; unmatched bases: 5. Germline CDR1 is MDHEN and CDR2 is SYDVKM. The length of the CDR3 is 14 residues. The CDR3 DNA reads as TGTGCCAGCAGTTCAGGACAGGGGGCTTCCGAGCAGTACTTC. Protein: CASSSGQGASEQYF.

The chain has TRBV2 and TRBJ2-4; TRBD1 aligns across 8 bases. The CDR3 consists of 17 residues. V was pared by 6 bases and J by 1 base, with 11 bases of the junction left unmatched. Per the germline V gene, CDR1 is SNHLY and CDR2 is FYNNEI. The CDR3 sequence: CASRATRDRWAKNIQYF. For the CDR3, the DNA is TGTGCCAGCAGGGCCACTAGGGACAGGTGGGCCAAAAACATTCAGTACTTC.

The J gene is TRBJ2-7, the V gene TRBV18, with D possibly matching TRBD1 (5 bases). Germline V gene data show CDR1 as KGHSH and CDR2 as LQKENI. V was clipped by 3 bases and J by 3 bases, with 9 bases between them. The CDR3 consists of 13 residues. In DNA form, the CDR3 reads TGTGCCAGCTCACCGGACAATAGCTACGAGCAGTACTTC. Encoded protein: CASSPDNSYEQYF.

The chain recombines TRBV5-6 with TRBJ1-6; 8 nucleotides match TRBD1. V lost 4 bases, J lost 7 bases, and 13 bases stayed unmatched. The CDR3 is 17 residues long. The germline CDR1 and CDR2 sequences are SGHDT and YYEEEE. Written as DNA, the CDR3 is TGTGCCAGCAGCCAAGACAGGGGATTCGGTTCCAATTCACCCCTCCACTTT. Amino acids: CASSQDRGFGSNSPLHF.

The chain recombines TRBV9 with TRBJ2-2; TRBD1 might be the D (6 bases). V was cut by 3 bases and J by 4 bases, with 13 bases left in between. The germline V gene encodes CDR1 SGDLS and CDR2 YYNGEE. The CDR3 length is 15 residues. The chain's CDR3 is CASSDSGTLTGELFF. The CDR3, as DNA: TGTGCCAGCAGCGACTCCGGGACACTCACCGGGGAGCTGTTTTTT. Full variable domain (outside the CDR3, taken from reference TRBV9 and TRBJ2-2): DSGVTQTPKHLITATGQRVTLRCSPRSGDLSVYWYQQSLDQGLQFLIQYYNGEERAKGNILERFSAQQFPDLHSELNLSSLELGDSALYFCASSDSGTLTGELFFGEGSRLTVL.

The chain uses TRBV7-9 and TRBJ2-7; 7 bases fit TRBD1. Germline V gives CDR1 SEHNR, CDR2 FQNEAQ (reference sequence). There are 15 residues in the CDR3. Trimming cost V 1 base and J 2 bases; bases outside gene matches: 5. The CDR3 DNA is TGTGCCAGCAGCTTAGTCGGCGACAGGGCCTACGAGCAGTACTTC. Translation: CASSLVGDRAYEQYF.

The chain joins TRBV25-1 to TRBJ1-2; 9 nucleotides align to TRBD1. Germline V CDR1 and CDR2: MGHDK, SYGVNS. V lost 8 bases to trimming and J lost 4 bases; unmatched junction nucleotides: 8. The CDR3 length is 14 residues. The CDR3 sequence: CASGTTGGGYGYTF. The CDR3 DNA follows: TGTGCCAGCGGCACGACAGGGGGGGGCTATGGCTACACCTTC.

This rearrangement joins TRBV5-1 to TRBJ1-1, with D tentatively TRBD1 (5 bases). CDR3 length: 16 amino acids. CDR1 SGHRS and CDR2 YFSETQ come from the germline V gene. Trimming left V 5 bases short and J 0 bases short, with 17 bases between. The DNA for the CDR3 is TGCGCCAGCAGTTCTCTAGGGGTTGGATTGAACACTGAAGCTTTCTTT. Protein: CASSSLGVGLNTEAFF.

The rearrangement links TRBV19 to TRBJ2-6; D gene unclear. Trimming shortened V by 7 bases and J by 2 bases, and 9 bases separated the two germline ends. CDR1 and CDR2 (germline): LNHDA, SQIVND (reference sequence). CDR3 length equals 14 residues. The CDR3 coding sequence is TGTGCCAGTAAAGGTGGGCCTGGGGCCAACGTCCTGACTTTC. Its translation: CASKGGPGANVLTF.